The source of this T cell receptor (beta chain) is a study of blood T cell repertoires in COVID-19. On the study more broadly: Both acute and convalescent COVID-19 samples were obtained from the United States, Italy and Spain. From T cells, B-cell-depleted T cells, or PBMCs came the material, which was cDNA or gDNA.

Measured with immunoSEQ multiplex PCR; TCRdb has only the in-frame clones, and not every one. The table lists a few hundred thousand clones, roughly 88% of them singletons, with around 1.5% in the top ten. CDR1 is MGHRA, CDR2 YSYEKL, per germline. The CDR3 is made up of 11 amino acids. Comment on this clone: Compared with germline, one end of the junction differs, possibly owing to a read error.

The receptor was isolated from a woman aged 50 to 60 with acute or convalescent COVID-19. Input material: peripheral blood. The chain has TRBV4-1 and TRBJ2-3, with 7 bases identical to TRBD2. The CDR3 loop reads CASRGGSFPNF. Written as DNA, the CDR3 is TGCGCCAGCAGAGGCGGGAGCTTTCCCAATTTT.